The following is a T cell receptor beta chain sequence with its context. Its target antigen remains unknown. Receptors were amplified or captured by the immunoSEQ multiplex PCR assay. A mixture of 60 forward primers for TCR Vbeta segments and 13 reverse primers for TCR Jbeta segments was used in the multiplex PCR. Amplification of the CDR3 region of rearranged TCR beta genes was performed with a multiplex PCR assay on genomic DNA. On the Illumina HiSeq System, the amplified TCR beta libraries were sequenced as 87-base-pair reads. Per the original workflow: A later analysis counted approximately 76 million unique TCR beta chains across the 650 to 700 repertoires, and 9.5 million to 11 million of these chains were shared by at least two donors. Raw reads were error-corrected and collapsed into unique sequences with a nearest-neighbor algorithm that merged closely related sequences to remove PCR and sequencing errors. To assign V, D and J gene segments, CDR3 sequences were aligned to IMGT reference sequences. For a sequence to be retained, at least a six-nucleotide match to both a V gene segment and a J gene segment was required. Rearrangements were classified as productive when the CDR3 lacked stop codons and remained in frame with V and J, and all other rearrangements were classified as non-productive. Following IMGT convention, CDR3 was defined as the stretch from the second conserved V-encoded cysteine up to the conserved J-encoded phenylalanine. The earlier analysis of about 560 of the donors excluded any sequence lacking an unambiguous match to a single V gene segment. In an earlier analysis of around 590 of the donors, a V segment was called functional when productive rearrangements were above 56.7%, and segregating when the standard deviation between donors exceeded 5%. To diagnose cytomegalovirus status from the catalog of TCR beta chain sequences, a statistical classification framework was built. In a later analysis, V and J genes were assigned by comparing TCR nucleotide sequences against IMGT/GENE-DB human TR gene sequences. A later analysis assigned CDR3 sequences and most-parsimonious VDJ recombination scenarios with the TCRdist pipeline. In a later analysis, each TCR beta chain was defined by its CDR3 amino acid sequence together with its V-gene family, and reads lacking a unique V-gene family were excluded. A later analysis removed 550 to 650 highly shared, low-generation-probability nucleotide sequences to deal with suspected cross-contamination and a sequencing artifact. In a later analysis, a clonal expansion index was calculated for each public chain from normalized within-repertoire ranks of inferred template counts. A later analysis computed generation probabilities with a VDJ recombination model fitted to out-of-frame rearrangements, and checked the results against IGoR. In a later analysis, hypergeometric tests were used to score TCR-TCR, TCR-HLA and TCR-CMV co-occurrence, with a repertoire-size bias correction applied to TCR pairs. To estimate false discovery rates, a later analysis permuted the HLA or CMV assignments 20 times. In a later analysis, co-occurring TCRs were grouped using DBSCAN, with TCRdist sequence similarity added in when clustering inside HLA-allele-positive subsets. Repertoires with fewer than 30,000 or more than 120,000 public chains were left out of co-occurrence clustering, as were a handful of repertoires with anomalous nucleotide sharing. TCRdb's version of the immuneACCESS table is confined to in-frame rearrangements and falls short of the full clone set. An unresolved V gene accounts for under half of the shortfall where checked; the remainder is of unknown origin. D and trimming were read from the DNA, whereas the V and J calls and clone size are those reported in that table. The sample's table covers 100,000 to 150,000 clones. The ten largest clones capture about 2.2% of the sample.

The data belong to a study of cytomegalovirus exposure and HLA in healthy donors (dated 2017 in TCRdb). About the study as a whole: In an earlier analysis of approximately 500 of the donors, under 300 Gb of sequence data and 100 million or so unique TCR beta sequences from 150 million to 200 million T cells were reported. Donor age, sex, ethnicity and CMV serostatus were compiled alongside the repertoire data. The number of typed donors differed by locus: about 629-640 for A, B, C, DRB1 and DQB1; 500 to 550 for DQA1; fewer than 610 for DPA1; and about 470 for DPB1. The later analysis used no new phenotypic data to find candidate immune exposures, relying instead on TCR beta sequences and their occurrence across donors. Of the roughly 400 genotyped donors, 80% to 90% were placed in the genetic ancestry cluster associated with self-reported Caucasian donors. Approximately 310 gigabases of sequencing data and 70 million to 100 million unique TCR sequences were included in an early release covering under 650 HLA-typed donors. To study patterns of TCR occurrence, a later analysis re-analyzed previously published TCR beta repertoires from 550 to 800 donors and added high-resolution HLA genotyping. A later genetic analysis took genome-wide SNP genotypes for about 55% of the 666 donors and used that subset as a discovery cohort. An earlier analysis of about 600 of the donors used high-throughput TCR beta sequencing to judge whether each TCR beta V gene segment behaved as functional or pseudogenic. Across 398 genotyped donors of the cohort, an average of about 240,000 unique TCR beta nucleotide sequences per donor were sequenced, and about a sixth of those sequences were non-productive. HLA typing covered class I and class II loci at four-digit resolution. The study combined high-throughput TCR immunosequencing, statistical association of individual TCRs with disease status, and machine learning to predict cytomegalovirus infection status. A separate validation cohort of roughly 130 different subjects was used in addition to the 666-subject first cohort. A handful of DR-DQ haplotypes were handled as single units for association and clustering because linkage in the cohort was strong. The study aimed to test whether signatures of past pathogen exposure could be identified by cataloging public T cell receptors. The study used immunosequencing to profile the T cell repertoires of approximately 630 subjects and linked those repertoires to cytomegalovirus serostatus. All discovery cohort repertoires had been generated on a single sequencing platform. Study-wide findings and limitations: In a later genetic analysis, fewer N-insertions in productive TCRs were reported among donors in an Asian-associated ancestry cluster than the roughly 700-donor mean. The study gave a list of around 170 TCR beta chains associated with cytomegalovirus. At a false discovery rate of 0.05, a later analysis linked 16,951 TCR beta sequences to specific HLA alleles. Immune exposure information for the cohort was limited to CMV serostatus. The earlier analysis of some 540 of the donors excluded approximately 15 rarely observed V segments, including chromosome 9 orphons, because counts were too low. A later analysis reported that several top co-occurrence clusters appeared linked to parvovirus B19, influenza, CMV and Epstein-Barr virus. Most TCR sequences were observed very rarely across donors, whereas some public TCRs were present in many individuals. Cytomegalovirus status was reported to be diagnosed by the classifier with high specificity and sensitivity in both the original and validation cohorts. Because HLA typing was missing for some donors at each locus, association tests included only the typed subset. The presence/absence analyses assumed that sequencing depth was roughly uniform across donors, and that assumption may not be true. The cohort was sequenced for TCR beta chains only, and without alpha or paired-chain data the features that could be detected were limited. According to a later analysis, TCR association rates differed among HLA loci, with DRB1 alleles showing the most associated TCRs and HLA-C alleles showing the fewest. A further reported finding was that TCR beta sequences accurately predicted the HLA-A and HLA-B alleles for most subjects in the first cohort. A later analysis found that HLA-associated TCR beta chains were more clonally expanded and had lower generation probabilities than equally common non-associated chains. Some IMGT-functional V segments, including TRBV6-2 and TRBV6-3, could not be distinguished by the 87-base-pair reads and were therefore excluded. In an earlier analysis of roughly 560 of the donors, most TCR beta V segments were observed in productive rearrangements about 90% or about 30% of the time, broadly matching IMGT annotations. A cluster of highly shared sequence variants was judged likely to represent a technical artifact of the sequencing pipeline. In vitro tests confirmed that three of the cytomegalovirus-associated TCR beta chains recognize cytomegalovirus antigens. The authors suggested that the approach could potentially be generalized to other disease states and immunological phenotypes. A later genetic analysis associated a missense DCLRE1C variant with V-gene and J-gene trimming of TCR beta chains, and an independent cohort replicated the association. According to a later analysis, most CMV-associated TCR beta chains appeared to be HLA-restricted, and the HLA associations seemed to be driven largely by CMV exposure. Linkage disequilibrium might explain the correlated functional status among segregating V segments, but an unknown experimental factor could not be ruled out. When HLA alleles, especially DR and DQ, strongly co-occurred, TCR associations were difficult to assign to individual alleles.

In total, around 600 healthy bone marrow donors made up the cohort. At the time of sampling, every cohort member was nominally healthy, though immune exposures that went unrecorded were likely present. The donor was CMV seronegative and belonged to the group of around 400 seronegative cohort members. Every donor gave a peripheral blood sample, and the peripheral blood mononuclear cells from that sample were used for TCR beta sequencing. The Qiagen DNeasy Blood Extraction Kit was used to extract genomic DNA from the blood cell samples. Between the V and J ends, shortened by 3 bases and 3 bases respectively, the junction contains 32 bases. As encoded in the germline V gene, CDR1 is SQVTM while CDR2 is ANQGSEA. The CDR3 spans 20 residues, from the cysteine through the phenylalanine. The only DNA kept is the CDR3, 60 bases in frame from the first base.

The sequencing input was PBMCs. The clonotype was recovered from a man aged 40-50 years in good health and CMV-seronegative. The V and J segments used are TRBV29-1 and TRBJ2-5; TRBD2 could be the D gene, as 6 bases match. The CDR3 protein is CSVDLDRESLRRYQEETQYF. Here is the DNA: TGCAGCGTTGATTTGGACCGGGAGAGCTTGCGCCGTTACCAGGAAGAGACCCAGTACTTC.